Listed below are T cell receptor beta chains from one sample, sequenced in a study of T cell repertoires in cytomegalovirus infection. TCRdb re-analysed the reads in MiXCR, keeping a single row per CDR3 protein. The data contain some 390,000 distinct CDR3 sequences, roughly 18% of them singletons. The sample was PBMCs. All receptors derive from a human donor in good health (CMV status not recorded). Some clones in this sample may be carry-over from other donors' samples. The CDR3 runs from the conserved cysteine through the conserved F or W. The D gene is left open where the match is weak. For some rows the clone size is stated as once, few or many, or as a class when expanded; others skip it.

clone_size: -; d_call: -; v_call: TRBV4-3; j_call: TRBJ2-7; cdr3_nt: TGCGCCAGCAGCCTCGGGCGGCAATCGATGGACTCCTACGAGCAGTACTTC; cdr3_aa: CASSLGRQSMDSYEQYF
clone_size: -; d_call: -; v_call: TRBV20-1; j_call: TRBJ2-7; cdr3_nt: TGCAGTGCTACTAGCTCCTACGAGCAGTACTTC; cdr3_aa: CSATSSYEQYF
clone_size: many; d_call: TRBD2; v_call: TRBV7-8; j_call: TRBJ2-3; cdr3_nt: TGTGCCAGCAGCTTAGCGTGGTCTAGCGGGAGGACCTCACGGACAGATACGCAGTATTTT; cdr3_aa: CASSLAWSSGRTSRTDTQYF
clone_size: -; d_call: TRBD2; v_call: TRBV10-3; j_call: TRBJ2-5; cdr3_nt: TGTGCCATCAGGGGCGGGGGGTCGCAAGAGACCCAGTACTTC; cdr3_aa: CAIRGGGSQETQYF
clone_size: few; d_call: -; v_call: TRBV15; j_call: TRBJ1-4; cdr3_nt: TGTGCCACCAGCAAAAATGACGAGGGGTATCGAGAAAAACTGTTTTTT; cdr3_aa: CATSKNDEGYREKLFF
clone_size: few; d_call: -; v_call: TRBV20-1; j_call: TRBJ2-5; cdr3_nt: TGCAGTGCTAGCCGGGAACCAGGCCAAGAGACCCAGTACTTC; cdr3_aa: CSASREPGQETQYF
clone_size: -; d_call: -; v_call: TRBV27; j_call: TRBJ2-2; cdr3_nt: TGTGCCACAAAGGGATCCGGGGAGCTGTTTTTT; cdr3_aa: CATKGSGELFF
clone_size: -; d_call: TRBD2; v_call: TRBV4-2; j_call: TRBJ2-7; cdr3_nt: TGTGCCAGCAGCCCAGGGACTAGCGGGACCTACTACGAGCAGTACTTC; cdr3_aa: CASSPGTSGTYYEQYF
clone_size: few; d_call: TRBD1; v_call: TRBV12-3/TRBV12-4; j_call: TRBJ1-3; cdr3_nt: TGTGCCAGCAGTCGACAGGGGGCTGGAAACACCATATATTTT; cdr3_aa: CASSRQGAGNTIYF
clone_size: few; d_call: TRBD2; v_call: TRBV14; j_call: TRBJ2-7; cdr3_nt: TGTGCCAGCAGCCGTTGGACTAGCGGGAGTTTCTCGGAGGAGCAGTACTTC; cdr3_aa: CASSRWTSGSFSEEQYF
clone_size: many; d_call: -; v_call: TRBV28; j_call: TRBJ1-2; cdr3_nt: TGTGCCAGCAGTTACGGGGGGTCCAGTCTTCCCTTTGGCTACACCTTC; cdr3_aa: CASSYGGSSLPFGYTF
clone_size: -; d_call: -; v_call: TRBV6-2/TRBV6-3; j_call: TRBJ2-7; cdr3_nt: TGTGCCAGCAGCGCCTCAGTCCGGGGCGAGCAGTACTTC; cdr3_aa: CASSASVRGEQYF
clone_size: many; d_call: -; v_call: TRBV5-6; j_call: TRBJ2-1; cdr3_nt: TGTGCCAGCAGTTACCGGGACGGCTTTTCTAATGAGCAGTTCTTC; cdr3_aa: CASSYRDGFSNEQFF
clone_size: few; d_call: TRBD2; v_call: TRBV29-1; j_call: TRBJ2-3; cdr3_nt: TGCAGCGTTTTCTGGCGGGAGAGAGATACGCAGTATTTT; cdr3_aa: CSVFWRERDTQYF
clone_size: few; d_call: -; v_call: TRBV18; j_call: TRBJ1-5; cdr3_nt: TGTGCCAGCTCACCAACGAACAATCAGCCCCAGCATTTT; cdr3_aa: CASSPTNNQPQHF
clone_size: many; d_call: -; v_call: TRBV7-2; j_call: TRBJ2-1; cdr3_nt: TGTGCCAGCAAAATAAGACCGGGGAATGAGCAGTTCTTC; cdr3_aa: CASKIRPGNEQFF
clone_size: few; d_call: -; v_call: TRBV12-3/TRBV12-4; j_call: TRBJ2-7; cdr3_nt: TGTGCCAGCAGCCCCCCGGGTGGGGGGAACTCCTACGAGCAGTACTTC; cdr3_aa: CASSPPGGGNSYEQYF
clone_size: many; d_call: TRBD2; v_call: TRBV7-2; j_call: TRBJ2-1; cdr3_nt: TGTGCCAGCAGCTTGGGCGGGAGTAGCGGGAGGGGGCTTGAGCAGTTCTTC; cdr3_aa: CASSLGGSSGRGLEQFF
clone_size: -; d_call: -; v_call: TRBV20-1; j_call: TRBJ1-3; cdr3_nt: TGCAGTGCTAGAGATTACCGGGGGGGGGCAGGAAACACCATATATTTT; cdr3_aa: CSARDYRGGAGNTIYF
clone_size: -; d_call: -; v_call: TRBV10-3; j_call: TRBJ2-6; cdr3_nt: TGTGCCATCAGTGGGTTCGGGGGGGCCAACGTCCTGACTTTC; cdr3_aa: CAISGFGGANVLTF
clone_size: few; d_call: TRBD1; v_call: TRBV12-3/TRBV12-4; j_call: TRBJ2-2; cdr3_nt: TGTGCCAGCAGTAGGGACAGGCGGGCCGGGGAGCTGTTTTTT; cdr3_aa: CASSRDRRAGELFF
clone_size: few; d_call: -; v_call: TRBV20-1; j_call: TRBJ2-3; cdr3_nt: TGCAGTGCTAGAGATCGGCGAATTCCAGATACGCAGTATTTT; cdr3_aa: CSARDRRIPDTQYF
clone_size: few; d_call: TRBD1; v_call: TRBV5-1; j_call: TRBJ1-2; cdr3_nt: TGCGCCAGCAGCCGGGGGGGGACAGACTATGGCTACACCTTC; cdr3_aa: CASSRGGTDYGYTF
clone_size: few; d_call: TRBD2; v_call: TRBV18; j_call: TRBJ2-7; cdr3_nt: TGTGCCAGCTCATCCGAGGGGAGCGGGAGCAACGAGCAGTACTTC; cdr3_aa: CASSSEGSGSNEQYF
clone_size: -; d_call: -; v_call: TRBV6-2/TRBV6-3; j_call: TRBJ2-7; cdr3_nt: TGTGCCAGCAGCCCGGTGGCCTCTACCTACGAGCAGTACTTC; cdr3_aa: CASSPVASTYEQYF
clone_size: -; d_call: TRBD1; v_call: TRBV5-1; j_call: TRBJ2-5; cdr3_nt: TGCGCCAGCAGCTCAGGGGGCTCTGACGGAGAGACCCAGTACTTC; cdr3_aa: CASSSGGSDGETQYF
clone_size: -; d_call: TRBD2; v_call: TRBV6-2/TRBV6-3; j_call: TRBJ2-5; cdr3_nt: TGTGCCAGCAGGCGACGGGAGGGGCCATACCAAGAGACCCAGTACTTC; cdr3_aa: CASRRREGPYQETQYF
clone_size: many; d_call: -; v_call: TRBV7-9; j_call: TRBJ2-7; cdr3_nt: TGTGCCAGCAGCTTAGGCAGTGCCTACGAGCAGTACTTC; cdr3_aa: CASSLGSAYEQYF
clone_size: many; d_call: TRBD1; v_call: TRBV7-2; j_call: TRBJ1-2; cdr3_nt: TGTGCCAGCAGCCTTCAACAGGGGGTAGAGGGCTACACCTTC; cdr3_aa: CASSLQQGVEGYTF
clone_size: -; d_call: -; v_call: TRBV7-6; j_call: TRBJ2-7; cdr3_nt: TGTGCCAGCAGCTCGAGACAGGAGGGCTACGAGCAGTACTTC; cdr3_aa: CASSSRQEGYEQYF
clone_size: -; d_call: TRBD1; v_call: TRBV4-1; j_call: TRBJ1-3; cdr3_nt: TGCGCCAGCAGCCAACCAACAGGGGTCCCAGGAAACACCATATATTTT; cdr3_aa: CASSQPTGVPGNTIYF
clone_size: few; d_call: -; v_call: TRBV7-9; j_call: TRBJ2-7; cdr3_nt: TGTGCCAGCAGCATAACAGGGATCTACGAGCAGTACTTC; cdr3_aa: CASSITGIYEQYF
clone_size: -; d_call: TRBD1; v_call: TRBV6-8; j_call: TRBJ1-2; cdr3_nt: TGTGCCAGCAGTTCCCCCGGGACAGTGTATGGCTACACCTTC; cdr3_aa: CASSSPGTVYGYTF
clone_size: -; d_call: -; v_call: TRBV14; j_call: TRBJ2-4; cdr3_nt: TGTGCCAGCGCCCGGACAGAAAACATTCAGTACTTC; cdr3_aa: CASARTENIQYF
clone_size: few; d_call: -; v_call: TRBV10-3; j_call: TRBJ2-3; cdr3_nt: TGTGCCATCAGCCGGGACAGCACAGATACGCAGTATTTT; cdr3_aa: CAISRDSTDTQYF
clone_size: few; d_call: -; v_call: TRBV28; j_call: TRBJ2-6; cdr3_nt: TGTGCCAGCAGTCCCGGACCGCCCTTCTCATCTGGGGCCAACGTCCTGACTTTC; cdr3_aa: CASSPGPPFSSGANVLTF
clone_size: many; d_call: -; v_call: TRBV7-2; j_call: TRBJ2-1; cdr3_nt: TGTGCCAGCAGCTTAAACCGTCCCAATGAGCAGTTCTTC; cdr3_aa: CASSLNRPNEQFF
clone_size: -; d_call: -; v_call: TRBV6-2/TRBV6-3; j_call: TRBJ1-1; cdr3_nt: TGTGCCACCACAAAATCTGGGGGCACTGAAGCTTTCTTT; cdr3_aa: CATTKSGGTEAFF
clone_size: few; d_call: -; v_call: TRBV2; j_call: TRBJ1-5; cdr3_nt: TGTGCCAGCAGCGAAGACAGTTGGGGGCAGCCCCAGCATTTT; cdr3_aa: CASSEDSWGQPQHF
clone_size: many; d_call: -; v_call: TRBV4-1; j_call: TRBJ1-4; cdr3_nt: TGCGCCAGCAGCCAAGGGGGGATGAGGGTGCTTGGAAAACTGTTTTTT; cdr3_aa: CASSQGGMRVLGKLFF
clone_size: few; d_call: -; v_call: TRBV5-5; j_call: TRBJ2-3; cdr3_nt: TGTGCCAGCATGGGCGCTGGCACAGATACGCAGTATTTT; cdr3_aa: CASMGAGTDTQYF
clone_size: few; d_call: -; v_call: TRBV19; j_call: TRBJ1-2; cdr3_nt: TGTGCCAGTAGTATAAACCAGGACAGCTATGGCTACACCTTC; cdr3_aa: CASSINQDSYGYTF
clone_size: -; d_call: -; v_call: TRBV18; j_call: TRBJ2-3; cdr3_nt: TGTGCCAGCTCGGTAGACCCAGATACGCAGTATTTT; cdr3_aa: CASSVDPDTQYF
clone_size: many; d_call: TRBD2; v_call: TRBV7-8; j_call: TRBJ2-3; cdr3_nt: TGTGCCAGCAGCCCCCCTGCGGGAGAGGAGGATACGCAGTATTTT; cdr3_aa: CASSPPAGEEDTQYF
clone_size: few; d_call: -; v_call: TRBV5-6; j_call: TRBJ1-2; cdr3_nt: TGTGCCAGCAGCTTTGACAGCTGGGCTGGCTACACCTTC; cdr3_aa: CASSFDSWAGYTF
clone_size: few; d_call: -; v_call: TRBV29-1; j_call: TRBJ1-4; cdr3_nt: TGCAGCGTCCAACAGGGTCAGGGTGAAAAACTGTTTTTT; cdr3_aa: CSVQQGQGEKLFF
clone_size: many; d_call: TRBD1; v_call: TRBV7-8; j_call: TRBJ1-1; cdr3_nt: TGTGCCACCGCACAGGGGTCAATGGGGACCACTGAAGCTTTCTTT; cdr3_aa: CATAQGSMGTTEAFF
clone_size: -; d_call: TRBD1; v_call: TRBV11-2; j_call: TRBJ1-3; cdr3_nt: TGTGCCAGCAGCCCTACGGACAGGGGAGACACCATATATTTT; cdr3_aa: CASSPTDRGDTIYF
clone_size: few; d_call: -; v_call: TRBV19; j_call: TRBJ2-1; cdr3_nt: TGTGCCAGTAGTATAAAGAACAGCGTAACCTACAATGAGCAGTTCTTC; cdr3_aa: CASSIKNSVTYNEQFF
clone_size: -; d_call: -; v_call: TRBV20-1; j_call: TRBJ1-1; cdr3_nt: TGCAGTGCTAGAAGGGCACCCCAAGGGAACACTGAAGCTTTCTTT; cdr3_aa: CSARRAPQGNTEAFF
clone_size: many; d_call: -; v_call: TRBV7-2; j_call: TRBJ1-4; cdr3_nt: TGTGCCAGCAGCCTCACACCGTTCACTAATGAAAAACTGTTTTTT; cdr3_aa: CASSLTPFTNEKLFF
clone_size: many; d_call: TRBD1; v_call: TRBV12-3/TRBV12-4; j_call: TRBJ2-7; cdr3_nt: TGTGCCAGCAGTTTGACAGGGCGGCCCAACGAGCAGTACTTC; cdr3_aa: CASSLTGRPNEQYF
clone_size: many; d_call: -; v_call: TRBV7-6; j_call: TRBJ1-3; cdr3_nt: TGTGCCAGCAGCTTAGTGGGCTCTGGAAACACCATATATTTT; cdr3_aa: CASSLVGSGNTIYF
clone_size: -; d_call: -; v_call: TRBV6-6; j_call: TRBJ2-7; cdr3_nt: TGTGCCTCCGGTTGGGACTCCCTTACCTACGAGCAGTACTTC; cdr3_aa: CASGWDSLTYEQYF
clone_size: few; d_call: -; v_call: TRBV19; j_call: TRBJ2-5; cdr3_nt: TGTGCCAGTGGGGAACCCTCCCGGGAGACCCAGTACTTC; cdr3_aa: CASGEPSRETQYF